This T cell receptor (beta chain) comes out of a study of blood T cell repertoires in COVID-19. TCRdb's table, derived via immunoSEQ multiplex PCR, lists solely in-frame clones and lacks some. The table has some 50,000 clones, roughly nine tenths seen once. This CDR3 has 14 residues. Germline CDR1 reads SGHKS; CDR2 reads YYEKEE (reference sequence). The germline V and J ends were trimmed by 3 bases and 0 bases, with 10 bases remaining between them. The TCR was taken from a human donor in a cohort sampled during active COVID-19. Material for sequencing was peripheral blood. The rearrangement uses TRBV5-5 and TRBJ2-7; possibly TRBD2 for D (5 bases). For the CDR3, the DNA is TGTGCCAGCAGCTGGGAGTCAAGCTCCTACGAGCAGTACTTC. This codes for CASSWESSSYEQYF.